Here is one T cell receptor (beta chain) with its context. The antigen is undetermined. At one of its ends the junction is not consistent with the germline gene, which may arise from a read error. Co-extraction of RNA and DNA was performed on roughly 20-33 mg of unsorted bulk tissue. Donors were untreated and chronically infected with HBV. The data were taken from a study of tumor-infiltrating lymphocytes in primary liver carcinoma. For the study at large: Spanning 4.2 to 10 cm, the tumors were T1-T3 N0M0. Study-level results: Tumor top-250-clone fraction significantly exceeded that of blood (p = 0.039). Whereas tumor region pairs overlapped more, tumor-adjacent and tumor-blood pairs overlapped less.

Priming with a constant-region primer yielded TCR beta cDNA from about 450 ng total RNA. It was through three nested multiplex PCR rounds of slightly modified ARM-PCR that TCR beta libraries arose. A C-beta reverse primer was combined with TRBV1-TRBV30 forward primers in the first two PCR rounds, and each round had roughly 9 cycles. TCRdb passed the multiplex PCR reads through MiXCR, listing each CDR3 protein once. The sample carries 95,000 to 100,000 distinct CDR3 sequences, under 70% recorded once. There are 15 residues in the CDR3. CDR1 SGHAT and CDR2 FQDESV come from the germline V gene (reference sequence).

Sequencing used liver tumor tissue from sampling region 2. Subset described: tumor region T2, inferior pole. The receptor was derived from a woman aged 60-75 years with primary liver carcinoma and hepatitis B virus infection. The chain links TRBV11-1 to TRBJ2-4, with D maybe TRBD2 (5 bases). The CDR3 DNA follows: TGTGCCAGCAGCTTAAACGCGGGTCAAAAAAACATTAAGTACTTC. Its protein product is CASSLNAGQKNIKYF.